This passage covers 5 T cell receptor beta chains from one sample sequenced in a study of blood T cell repertoires in COVID-19. Profiling relied on immunoSEQ multiplex PCR, and the TCRdb table lists in-frame clones only, not all of them. Of approximately 500,000 clones in the sample, 88% were seen once. Material: PBMCs or T cells enriched from blood (not recorded which). The receptors shown here come from a woman aged 40 to 50 who had recovered from COVID-19.

This chain uses TRBV19 with TRBJ1-6; D is possibly TRBD1 (5 bases). CDR3 size: 17 residues. The germline V and J ends were trimmed by 11 bases and 5 bases, with 25 bases remaining between them. The germline V gene has CDR1 LNHDA and CDR2 SQIVND (reference sequence). Written as DNA, the CDR3 is TGTGCCCCCCTCGGGGGAACGGCTACTATAAATAATTCACCCCTCCACTTT. Protein sequence: CAPLGGTATINNSPLHF.

The chain couples TRBV11-2 to TRBJ1-2; D not resolved. Germline CDR1 SGHAT, CDR2 FQNNGV. The V gene lost 2 bases and the J gene lost 7 bases, with 8 bases spanning the gap. The CDR3 spans 12 residues. Here the CDR3 reads CASSLSTAGYTF. For the CDR3, the DNA is TGTGCCAGCAGCTTATCTACTGCTGGCTACACCTTC.

This rearrangement joins TRBV18 to TRBJ1-2; 7 bases match TRBD1. Germline loops: CDR1 KGHSH, CDR2 LQKENI. The CDR3 consists of 14 residues. With 3 bases clipped from V and 7 bases from J, the junction kept 8 bases outside the gene matches. DNA of the CDR3: TGTGCCAGCTCACCCGGGACAGTAGGTTTTGGCTACACCTTC. It is translated as CASSPGTVGFGYTF.

The chain is built from TRBV7-2 and TRBJ2-1; D is possibly TRBD1 (5 bases). The CDR3 is 15 residues long. Germline V lookup: CDR1 SGHTA, CDR2 FQGNSA. V lost 0 bases to trimming and J lost 8 bases, with 14 bases between them. The CDR3 DNA reads TGTGCCAGCAGCTTAGCAGATCCAGGGTTGGATGAGCAGTTCTTC. This codes for CASSLADPGLDEQFF.

V is TRBV12-3 or TRBV12-4 and J is TRBJ2-7; D gene ambiguous. This CDR3 is 12 amino acids long. V was clipped by 4 bases and J by 0 bases, with 4 bases between them. CDR3 region: CASSYSSYEQYF. The CDR3 DNA is TGTGCCAGCAGTTATAGCTCCTACGAGCAGTACTTC.